Described below is a single T cell receptor beta chain sequence and its context. What it binds is not known. The sample's treatment: oral pan-JAK inhibitor, 5-10 mg twice daily. cDNA reverse transcribed from extracted RNA served as the sequencing template. Only in-frame clones appear in the TCRdb table, and some are missing; sequencing was by immunoSEQ multiplex PCR. The sample consists of 35,000 to 50,000 clones, roughly two thirds of them appearing once. These data are taken from a study of CD8+ T cells in alopecia areata. Notes on the study in general: For lesional scalp, especially alopecia totalis/universalis, clonality was higher than in normal scalp. While patients received tofacitinib, many expanded lesional clones remained present in scalp and blood.

After removal of 3 bases from V and 1 base from J, the junction contained 8 bases not matched to a gene. CDR1 and CDR2 from the germline V gene are SEHNR and FQNEAQ (reference sequence). The CDR3 spans 16 residues. Sequenced here: CD8+ T cells sorted from blood, sampled at week 4, from a patient treated with tofacitinib. This chain uses TRBV7-9 with TRBJ2-7; TRBD2 matches 8 bases. The TCR was taken from a human donor with alopecia areata. This CDR3 reads CASSLRRAGGSYEQYF. The CDR3 DNA sequence: TGTGCCAGCAGCTTGAGGAGGGCGGGGGGATCCTACGAGCAGTACTTC. The full variable domain, completed using reference TRBV7-9 and TRBJ2-7, is DTGVSQNPRHKITKRGQNVTFRCDPISEHNRLYWYRQTLGQGPEFLTYFQNEAQLEKSRLLSDRFSAERPKGSFSTLEIQRTEQGDSAMYLCASSLRRAGGSYEQYFGPGTRLTVT.